The present T cell receptor beta chain was sequenced within a study of beta chain features in type 1 diabetes (dated by TCRdb to 2016 to 2018). For the study in its entirety: Mean age, gender distribution, total cell number and subset yield were not different between patients and healthy donors. In the study, recently diagnosed type 1 diabetes patients and matched healthy donors were compared on the TCRB repertoires of their sorted circulating CD4+ T cell subsets. A total of about 110,000,000 sorted cells were examined across all samples, and a strong correlation was observed between cell number per subset and RNA yield. Regulatory and stem cell-like memory subsets were isolated from only 8 patients and roughly 8 healthy donors, whereas naive and central memory subsets came from all 28 donors.

The CDR3 runs 20 amino acids, cysteine and phenylalanine included. This entry keeps only the CDR3 DNA: 60 bases, framed from base 1. Ends trimmed: V by 0 bases, J by 1 base; bases unmatched to a gene: 16. In the germline V gene (reference sequence), CDR1 corresponds to SGHNT and CDR2 to YYREEE. To note about this clone: What this receptor recognizes is not known. No base quality information exists; no much larger clone differs at one position.

Each donor gave one peripheral blood draw, averaging about 120 mL, which was collected into heparinised tubes. A BD FACSAria II was used to sort naive, central memory, regulatory and stem cell-like memory CD4+ T cells with a panel that included CD45RO, CCR7, CD25, CD127, CD95 and CD27. Purity was above 95% for every sorted population. Right away, PBMCs were isolated by Lymphoprep density gradient centrifugation and were stained directly, with no culture step. Samples were stained and sorted in pairs, with one healthy donor and one patient per experiment, so that batch effects were minimized. What the authors observed across the whole study: PCR might favor shorter templates, but patient and control samples were amplified and corrected together, so any skew would affect both groups equally. In all four CD4+ subsets, TCRB CDR3 length was moderately but significantly shorter in type 1 diabetes patients. Patients with type 1 diabetes made fewer insertions and deleted more nucleotides at VDJ recombination sites, implying thymic rearrangement abnormalities. Naive, central memory and regulatory TCRB repertoires appeared to be more similar among patients than among healthy donors. Because small numbers of individuals were included in the HLA sub-analyses, any influence of HLA type on TCRB rearrangement was left unresolved. Because cDNA was sequenced instead of genomic DNA, highly expressing activated cells could be over-represented, though the groups showed no difference in activation or CD3 levels.

All of the isolated RNA was reverse transcribed with the High Capacity cDNA Reverse Transcription Kit, so expressed TCRB transcripts were sequenced. For stem cell-like memory T cell samples, survey-depth immunoSEQ sequencing was used, averaging about 990,000 total reads per sample. Sorted cells were lysed in RLT buffer, and RNA was extracted using DNase-treated RNeasy Micro or Mini kits according to cell number. Each cell subset was processed on its own to prevent cross-contamination, while patient and healthy donor samples were processed together. Using the immunoSEQ multiplex PCR, TCRB sequences were amplified from cDNA into 87-bp fragments spanning the CDR3 region. Sequencing of the amplicons was done on the Illumina HiSeq platform. The original pipeline was this. PCR bias was computationally corrected using synthetic template baselines, reads within Hamming distance 2 were collapsed, and singletons that could not be merged were discarded. Reads were aligned to IMGT to assign V, D and J genes, CDR3 length, and insertions or deletions at six rearrangement sites. Within each subset, clonotype counts were normalized to sorted cell number, after which true diversity and Gini coefficients were computed with the tcR R package. The overlap coefficient, calculated on TCRB nucleotide sequences, was used to quantify repertoire sharing. TCRdb carries this immuneACCESS record with in-frame sequences only. Its versions omit some clonotypes, under half of them owing to an unresolved V gene in the studies checked, with the rest unexplained. The D gene and trimming were derived from the DNA, and the V and J assignments and clone size from that table. The sample data list more than 15,000 clones, and 45% to 55% of these were observed just once. Jointly, the top ten make up around 0.5% of the sample.

The chain is encoded by TRBV5-4 joined to TRBJ2-5; TRBD2 lines up with 9 middle nucleotides. This TCR derives from a woman under 30 in good health. Sequenced: stem cell memory CD4+ T cells from blood. Explained via the paper, the cell subset or site label denotes: stem cell-like memory CD4+ T cells. The DNA reads as follows: TGTGCCAGCAGCTTGGTCTGGATGGGGTCTAGCGGGACCCCCCAAGAGACCCAGTACTTC. Its product reads: CASSLVWMGSSGTPQETQYF.